Sequencing of this TCR beta chain was carried out in a study of T-cell reconstitution after alpha-beta-depleted transplantation in children (dated by TCRdb to about 2016). Context from the whole study: Using TCR repertoire profiling, the study followed T-cell immune reconstitution in a quantitative way in children after TCRalphabeta/CD19-depleted allogeneic hematopoietic cell transplantation.

About this clonotype: Its antigen has not been determined. Base qualities are not at hand, and no much larger clone is one base apart.

The method was PCR. The sequencer listed for this sample is Illumina HiSeq 2500. TCR library preparation used molecular barcoding, with unique molecular identifiers applied to normalize quantification of the TCRbeta repertoire. The raw public reads went through TCRdb reprocessing: fastp at Q25, MiXCR clone calling, in-frame beta chains kept. Under each unique CDR3 protein, matching rows form one entry showing the most common genes and DNA. For this sample the table gives hundreds of thousands of distinct CDR3 sequences, of which about 14% were detected only once. The ten largest clones capture 3.5% to 4.5% of the sample. Sequencing was performed on PBMCs, taken from the stem cell graft. The TCR sequence derives from a human donor who donated a stem cell graft to a child with Fanconi anemia.

Here is the DNA: TGTGCCAGCTCACCAAACAAGAACTATGGCTACACCTTC. Translation gives CASSPNKNYGYTF. The sequence is built from TRBV18 and TRBJ1-2; no D gene can be assigned with confidence. V drops 2 bases and J drops 2 bases, leaving 6 bases in between. CDR1 and CDR2, per the germline V gene, are KGHSH and LQKENI. The CDR3 runs 13 amino acids, cysteine and phenylalanine included. The kept DNA is CDR3 alone, 39 bases in frame from the first base. Reference TRBV18 and TRBJ1-2 genes cover what lies past the CDR3, so the full variable domain is NAGVMQNPRHLVRRRGQEARLRCSPMKGHSHVYWYRQLPEEGLKFMVYLQKENIIDESGMPKERFSAEFPKEGPSILRIQQVVRGDSAAYFCASSPNKNYGYTFGSGTRLTVV.